Listed below are T cell receptor beta chains from one sample, sequenced in a study of patients and donors after allogeneic stem cell transplantation. TCRdb reprocessed the RT-PCR reads with MiXCR, giving one entry per CDR3 protein. The data show about a million distinct CDR3 sequences, roughly 18% seen once. The specimen sequenced was blood, either unsorted or a sorted T cell fraction (not recorded which). Source of these receptors: a human donor who was either an allogeneic HSCT recipient or a stem cell or donor lymphocyte infusion donor (not recorded which). It is not recorded whose cells these are; they may come from a transplant donor. The CDR3 runs from the conserved cysteine through the conserved F or W. The order of the fields is D gene, V gene, clone size, J gene, CDR3 DNA, CDR3 protein. The D gene is left open where the match is weak. A row's size may be missing; if present it is once, few, many or a size class.

D: TRBD2; V: TRBV7-9; size: .; J: TRBJ2-7; DNA: TGTGCCAGCCGAATAGCGGGAGGCTACGAGCAGTACTTC; CDR3: CASRIAGGYEQYF
D: TRBD1; V: TRBV20-1; size: many; J: TRBJ2-5; DNA: TGCAGTGCTTCGAGACAGGGACAAGAGACCCAGTACTTC; CDR3: CSASRQGQETQYF
D: .; V: TRBV28; size: few; J: TRBJ2-5; DNA: TGTGCCAGCAGTGGGACTCCCATCCTCGCACGAGAGACCCAGTACTTC; CDR3: CASSGTPILARETQYF
D: .; V: TRBV12-3/TRBV12-4; size: .; J: TRBJ1-2; DNA: TGTGCCAGCAGTTTCCATCAGTCGCTCTACACCTTC; CDR3: CASSFHQSLYTF
D: .; V: TRBV4-3; size: .; J: TRBJ1-2; DNA: TGCGCCAGCAGCCAAGGCGCAGGGGTCGGCTACACCTTC; CDR3: CASSQGAGVGYTF
D: .; V: TRBV7-2; size: many; J: TRBJ1-3; DNA: TGTGCCAGCAGCTTAAGGAGGGACACGAGCTCTGGAAACACCATATATTTT; CDR3: CASSLRRDTSSGNTIYF
D: .; V: TRBV6-1; size: few; J: TRBJ1-2; DNA: TGTGCCAGCAGTCCCCGGGGGGCCAGAAGACGCTATGGCTACACCTTC; CDR3: CASSPRGARRRYGYTF
D: .; V: TRBV5-1; size: .; J: TRBJ2-6; DNA: TGCGCCAGCAGCTTGCGGGAAGATGGGGCCAACGTCCTGACTTTC; CDR3: CASSLREDGANVLTF
D: TRBD1; V: TRBV4-1; size: few; J: TRBJ2-7; DNA: TGCGCCAGCAGCCAGAGCACAGGGGGCGCGAAACTCTACGAGCAGTACTTC; CDR3: CASSQSTGGAKLYEQYF
D: .; V: TRBV7-8; size: .; J: TRBJ1-3; DNA: TGTGCCAGCAGCTTAGATCCAACAGGGCTGAACACCATATATTTT; CDR3: CASSLDPTGLNTIYF
D: TRBD1; V: TRBV5-1; size: many; J: TRBJ2-1; DNA: TGCGCCAGCAGCTTGAAGGGACAGAACAATGAGCAGTTCTTC; CDR3: CASSLKGQNNEQFF
D: .; V: TRBV12-3/TRBV12-4; size: many; J: TRBJ2-1; DNA: TGTGCCAGCAGTTTGAGGAGCAATGAGCAGTTCTTC; CDR3: CASSLRSNEQFF
D: TRBD1; V: TRBV24-1; size: few; J: TRBJ2-4; DNA: TGTGCCACCAGTGCAGCGGGGACAGGGCAAGGAAACATTCAGTACTTC; CDR3: CATSAAGTGQGNIQYF
D: .; V: TRBV6-1; size: .; J: TRBJ2-7; DNA: TGTGCCAGCGGAGAGGAGGGCGGACCCTCCTACGAGCAGTACTTC; CDR3: CASGEEGGPSYEQYF
D: .; V: TRBV4-3; size: few; J: TRBJ2-3; DNA: TGCGCCAGCAGCCACGAGGGCGCCCTCACAGATACGCAGTATTTT; CDR3: CASSHEGALTDTQYF
D: .; V: TRBV20-1; size: few; J: TRBJ1-1; DNA: TGCAGTGCTAGAGGGCAGGGCCGGACCACTGAAGCTTTCTTT; CDR3: CSARGQGRTTEAFF
D: TRBD2; V: TRBV24-1; size: .; J: TRBJ2-2; DNA: TGTGCCACCAAGGCGGCTAGCGGGAGTCCCGGGGAGCTGTTTTTT; CDR3: CATKAASGSPGELFF
D: .; V: TRBV7-9; size: .; J: TRBJ1-3; DNA: TGTGCCAGCAGCTTTTCAACTGGAAACACCATATATTTT; CDR3: CASSFSTGNTIYF
D: .; V: TRBV5-1; size: .; J: TRBJ1-3; DNA: TGCGCCAGCAGCTTGGACAATCACTCTGGAAACACCATATATTTT; CDR3: CASSLDNHSGNTIYF
D: .; V: TRBV14; size: few; J: TRBJ1-2; DNA: TGTGCCAGCAGCCAAAGGACTCCCTCGGGGTCTAACTATGGCTACACCTTC; CDR3: CASSQRTPSGSNYGYTF
D: .; V: TRBV7-8; size: few; J: TRBJ2-4; DNA: TGTGCCAGCAGCTTAGCGAGGGTTACGGTAGCCAAAAACATTCAGTACTTC; CDR3: CASSLARVTVAKNIQYF
D: TRBD1; V: TRBV12-3/TRBV12-4; size: few; J: TRBJ2-7; DNA: TGTGCCAGCAGTCCCGCCGGGACAGGGGGCAACGAGCAGTACTTC; CDR3: CASSPAGTGGNEQYF
D: .; V: TRBV20-1; size: .; J: TRBJ2-5; DNA: TGCAGTGCTCCGGGGCAGGGAAGTCGGGCGGGCGAGACCCAGTACTTC; CDR3: CSAPGQGSRAGETQYF
D: TRBD1; V: TRBV7-2; size: once; J: TRBJ2-7; DNA: TGTGCCAGCAGCTCGTTGGACAGGCCCTACGAGCAGTACTTC; CDR3: CASSSLDRPYEQYF
D: .; V: TRBV30; size: .; J: TRBJ2-7; DNA: TGTGCCTGGAAGATCTTGGGGCGCCCGGGGCAGTACTTC; CDR3: CAWKILGRPGQYF
D: .; V: TRBV12-3/TRBV12-4; size: few; J: TRBJ2-7; DNA: TGTGCCAGCAGCCCATTAGACCCGGGGATCTCCTCGGGGCAGTACTTC; CDR3: CASSPLDPGISSGQYF
D: .; V: TRBV2; size: few; J: TRBJ1-1; DNA: TGTGCCAGCAGTGGACGGGGACATTTGAACACTGAAGCTTTCTTT; CDR3: CASSGRGHLNTEAFF
D: TRBD1; V: TRBV4-3; size: few; J: TRBJ1-1; DNA: TGCGCCAGCAGCCAAGGACAGGGGGCGTACACTGAAGCTTTCTTT; CDR3: CASSQGQGAYTEAFF
D: .; V: TRBV24-1; size: few; J: TRBJ1-1; DNA: TGTGCCACCAGTGAATCGCAGTATTCTGAAGCTTTCTTT; CDR3: CATSESQYSEAFF
D: .; V: TRBV5-1; size: .; J: TRBJ1-2; DNA: TGCGCCAGCAGCTTGGGCGCTAAGAACGGCTACACCTTC; CDR3: CASSLGAKNGYTF
D: .; V: TRBV6-5; size: many; J: TRBJ1-1; DNA: TGTGCCAGCAGTTACTCCGGTGAAGCTTTCTTT; CDR3: CASSYSGEAFF
D: TRBD1; V: TRBV12-3/TRBV12-4; size: .; J: TRBJ2-1; DNA: TGTGCCAGCAGACTGACAGGGGGCACAATAAATGAGCAGTTCTTC; CDR3: CASRLTGGTINEQFF
D: .; V: TRBV24-1; size: many; J: TRBJ2-3; DNA: TGTGCCACCACCCCACAGGGTTCGGATACGCAGTATTTT; CDR3: CATTPQGSDTQYF
D: TRBD1; V: TRBV12-3/TRBV12-4; size: few; J: TRBJ1-3; DNA: TGTGCCAGCAGTTTAAGGCCGGGACAGGCGGTCGATTTGTCGGGAAACACCATATATTTT; CDR3: CASSLRPGQAVDLSGNTIYF
D: .; V: TRBV7-9; size: .; J: TRBJ1-2; DNA: TGTGCCAGCAGTTGGGGAGGAGGCTACACCTTC; CDR3: CASSWGGGYTF
D: .; V: TRBV4-1; size: .; J: TRBJ2-6; DNA: TGCGCCAGCAGCAAGAGCCGGGGGTTTGGGGCCAACGTCCTGACTTTC; CDR3: CASSKSRGFGANVLTF
D: TRBD2; V: TRBV4-1; size: .; J: TRBJ2-3; DNA: TGCGCCAGCAGCCAAGTCGGGCGGGGGGGCCTGACAGATACGCAGTATTTT; CDR3: CASSQVGRGGLTDTQYF
D: TRBD2; V: TRBV5-1; size: few; J: TRBJ2-7; DNA: TGCGCCAGCAGCCCGACCGGGACTAGTAATTCGAACGAGCAGTACTTC; CDR3: CASSPTGTSNSNEQYF
D: .; V: TRBV7-3; size: .; J: TRBJ1-1; DNA: TGTGCCAGCAGTTTACAAATTACAGGGAAATCTGAAGCTTTCTTT; CDR3: CASSLQITGKSEAFF
D: TRBD2; V: TRBV10-2; size: few; J: TRBJ2-1; DNA: TGCGCCAGCCAAGCGGGAAGCTCCTACAATGAGCAGTTCTTC; CDR3: CASQAGSSYNEQFF
D: TRBD2; V: TRBV7-9; size: few; J: TRBJ2-1; DNA: TGTGCCAGCAGCCCCGGACTAGCGGCTAGGTCCAATGAGCAGTTCTTC; CDR3: CASSPGLAARSNEQFF
D: .; V: TRBV20-1; size: .; J: TRBJ1-1; DNA: TGCAGTGCTACTGGCGGGACCCTTAAGACGACTGAAGCTTTCTTT; CDR3: CSATGGTLKTTEAFF
D: TRBD2; V: TRBV28; size: .; J: TRBJ2-7; DNA: TGTGCCAGCAGTTCCCCTAGAAGTAGCGGGAGGTTGTACGAGCAGTACTTC; CDR3: CASSSPRSSGRLYEQYF
D: .; V: TRBV27; size: .; J: TRBJ1-1; DNA: TGTGCCAGCAGCGTCAAGTCCCCAAACACTGAAGCTTTCTTT; CDR3: CASSVKSPNTEAFF
D: TRBD1; V: TRBV6-1; size: .; J: TRBJ2-7; DNA: TGTGCCAGCAGTGTACCCCGGGGACAGGTCTACGAGCAGTACTTC; CDR3: CASSVPRGQVYEQYF
D: .; V: TRBV5-1; size: .; J: TRBJ1-1; DNA: TGCGCCAGCAGCTTGGGTGCGGGGTCTGAAGCTTTCTTT; CDR3: CASSLGAGSEAFF
D: .; V: TRBV20-1; size: many; J: TRBJ2-1; DNA: TGCAGTGCTAGAGATCGACGAGGCAATGAGCAGTTCTTC; CDR3: CSARDRRGNEQFF
D: .; V: TRBV29-1; size: .; J: TRBJ1-1; DNA: TGCAGCGTTGTTCCCCGAATGAACACTGAAGCTTTCTTT; CDR3: CSVVPRMNTEAFF
D: TRBD1; V: TRBV19; size: .; J: TRBJ2-7; DNA: TGTGCCAGTACCCCTCCGGGACAGGGGGCAGCCTACGAGCAGTACTTC; CDR3: CASTPPGQGAAYEQYF
D: TRBD2; V: TRBV7-9; size: few; J: TRBJ2-1; DNA: TGTGCCAGCAGCACCCTTAGCGGGGGATACAATGAGCAGTTCTTC; CDR3: CASSTLSGGYNEQFF
D: TRBD2; V: TRBV9; size: few; J: TRBJ2-1; DNA: TGTGCCAGCAGCGTAGCAGCGGGAGCTAATGAAAAGCAGTTCTTC; CDR3: CASSVAAGANEKQFF
D: TRBD1; V: TRBV9; size: few; J: TRBJ2-3; DNA: TGTGCCAGCAGCGCAAGGATTACACCGGGACAGGGAAGGGCAGATACGCAGTATTTT; CDR3: CASSARITPGQGRADTQYF
D: .; V: TRBV5-1; size: .; J: TRBJ2-2; DNA: TGCGCCAGCAGTTCCTTTACCCAGAGGACCGGGGAGCTGTTTTTT; CDR3: CASSSFTQRTGELFF
D: .; V: TRBV12-3/TRBV12-4; size: .; J: TRBJ2-1; DNA: TGTGCCAGCATGGGGCTTCGCAATGAGCAGTTCTTC; CDR3: CASMGLRNEQFF
D: TRBD2; V: TRBV29-1; size: .; J: TRBJ2-1; DNA: TGCAGCGTTGTGGGACTAGGCTCCTACAATGAGCAGTTCTTC; CDR3: CSVVGLGSYNEQFF
D: .; V: TRBV29-1; size: many; J: TRBJ2-5; DNA: TGCAGCGTGGCCATGGGAGAGACCCAGTACTTC; CDR3: CSVAMGETQYF
D: TRBD1; V: TRBV12-3/TRBV12-4; size: many; J: TRBJ2-2; DNA: TGTGCCAGCACACCGGGACAGGCCAACACCGGGGAGCTGTTTTTT; CDR3: CASTPGQANTGELFF
D: .; V: TRBV11-2; size: few; J: TRBJ1-1; DNA: TGTGCCAGCAGCTCCCCCAGGGAGAACACTGAAGCTTTCTTT; CDR3: CASSSPRENTEAFF
D: .; V: TRBV7-9; size: many; J: TRBJ2-1; DNA: TGTGCCAGCAGCCCCGTAAGTGTCTACAATGAGCAGTTCTTC; CDR3: CASSPVSVYNEQFF